This TCR beta chain was sequenced during a study of blood T cell repertoires in COVID-19. The V segment lost 4 bases and the J segment 8 bases; nucleotides outside the gene matches: 9. This CDR3 region has 14 residues. Germline-derived CDR1 and CDR2 are SGHRS and YFSETQ. Original processing notes: The authors estimated nucleated cell counts from reference gene primer amplification. Repertoires were generated with immunoSEQ multiplex PCR, while TCRdb's copy carries only in-frame clones and drops some. V and J calls plus clone size are reproduced from that table; the DNA served to infer D and trimming. Of about 61,000 clones detected, roughly 86% appear once; the ten largest clones hold roughly 15%.

The sequenced material came from peripheral blood. The TCR was taken from a human donor in a cohort sampled during active COVID-19. The chain employs TRBV5-1 and TRBJ2-1; 7 bases map to TRBD2. This CDR3 is CASSKRTSGDEQFF. DNA of the CDR3: TGCGCCAGCAGCAAACGGACTAGTGGCGATGAGCAGTTCTTC.